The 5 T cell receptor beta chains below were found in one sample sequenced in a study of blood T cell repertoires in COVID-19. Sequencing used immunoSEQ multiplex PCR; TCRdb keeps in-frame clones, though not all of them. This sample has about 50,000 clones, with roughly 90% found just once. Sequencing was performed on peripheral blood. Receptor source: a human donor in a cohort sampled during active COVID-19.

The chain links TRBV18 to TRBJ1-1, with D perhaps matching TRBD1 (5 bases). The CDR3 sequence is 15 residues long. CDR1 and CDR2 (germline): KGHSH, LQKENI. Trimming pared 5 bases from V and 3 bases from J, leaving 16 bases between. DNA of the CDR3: TGTGCCAGCTCATCGAGACCCAGGGCGGACACTGAAGCTTTCTTT. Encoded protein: CASSSRPRADTEAFF.

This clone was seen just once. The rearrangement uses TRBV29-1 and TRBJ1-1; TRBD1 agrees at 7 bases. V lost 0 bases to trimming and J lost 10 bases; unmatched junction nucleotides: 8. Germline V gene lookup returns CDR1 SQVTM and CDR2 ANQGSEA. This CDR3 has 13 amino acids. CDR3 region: CSVEEGQGDRAFF. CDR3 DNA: TGCAGCGTTGAAGAAGGCCAGGGGGATCGAGCTTTCTTT. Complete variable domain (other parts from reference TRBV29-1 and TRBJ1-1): SAVISQKPSRDICQRGTSLTIQCQVDSQVTMMFWYRQQPGQSLTLIATANQGSEATYESGFVIDKFPISRPNLTFSTLTVSNMSPEDSSIYLCSVEEGQGDRAFFGQGTRLTVV.

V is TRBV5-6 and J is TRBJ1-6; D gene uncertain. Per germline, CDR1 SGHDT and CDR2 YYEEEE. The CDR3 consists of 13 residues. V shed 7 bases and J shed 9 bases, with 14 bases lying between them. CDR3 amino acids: CASGRGFGSPLHF. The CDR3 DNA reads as TGTGCCAGCGGTCGTGGCTTTGGTTCACCCCTCCACTTT.

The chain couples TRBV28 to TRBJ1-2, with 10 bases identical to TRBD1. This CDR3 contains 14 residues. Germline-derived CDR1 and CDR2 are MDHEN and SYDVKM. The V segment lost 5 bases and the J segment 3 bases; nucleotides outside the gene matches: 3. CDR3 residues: CASSVGQGHYGYTF. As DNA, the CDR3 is TGTGCCAGCAGTGTGGGACAGGGGCACTATGGCTACACCTTC.

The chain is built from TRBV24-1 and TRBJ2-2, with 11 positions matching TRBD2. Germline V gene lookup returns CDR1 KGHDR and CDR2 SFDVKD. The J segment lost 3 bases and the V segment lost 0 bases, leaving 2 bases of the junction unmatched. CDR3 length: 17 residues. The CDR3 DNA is TGTGCCACCAGTGATTTGACTAGCGGGAGATACACCGGGGAGCTGTTTTTT. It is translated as CATSDLTSGRYTGELFF.